This note documents a single T cell receptor beta chain sequence. Its antigen is still unknown. The data derive from a study of T-cell memory formation after mild COVID-19. Germline V lookup: CDR1 MNHEY, CDR2 SVGEGT. CDR3 size: 16 residues. Trimming removed 0 bases from V and 3 bases from J, with 14 bases in between. Study observations and caveats: Second-wave clones with a day 37 peak had unconfirmed SARS-CoV-2 specificity. Clones contracting over day 15 to 85 were CD4/CD8 balanced, with later expanders leaning CD4+. Within pre-infection memory, some responding clones were found, suggesting cross-reactive memory joined.

UMIs and sample barcodes were carried by the TCR alpha and TCR beta cDNA libraries that 5'RACE produced using constant-segment primers. MiXCR was run by TCRdb on the 5' RACE reads, yielding one entry per CDR3 protein. The sample consists of a few hundred thousand distinct CDR3 sequences, approximately 24% of them appearing once. Sequencing was performed on PBMCs or a T cell subset sorted from them (not recorded which). This clonotype originated in an adult woman who had mild COVID-19 (a few samples of this study predate the infection). Cell type and time point are not known. The chain combines TRBV6-2 or TRBV6-3 with TRBJ1-1; D ambiguous. CDR3 bases: TGTGCCAGCAGTTACTCGGTTTGGGGAACCTACACTGAAGCTTTCTTT. Translated, it gives CASSYSVWGTYTEAFF.